This T cell receptor beta chain was profiled in a study of blood T cells in healthy people across ages. Every donor contributed 8 to 10 milliliters of peripheral blood by blood draw. V was pared by 4 bases and J by 0 bases, with 1 base of the junction left unmatched. The CDR3 is 15 amino acids. The V gene's germline CDR1 is SGHRS and CDR2 YFSETQ. A second about 7 to 11 cycle PCR used barcoded and J-beta primers. TCRdb re-called the 5' RACE reads with MiXCR, one entry per CDR3 protein. The table lists 650,000 to 950,000 distinct CDR3 sequences, approximately 48% of them singletons, with under 20% in the top ten.

The rearrangement links TRBV5-1 to TRBJ2-3; 11 bases fit TRBD2. This sequence originates from a man aged 60 to 69 in good health. The sample taken for sequencing was blood. CDR3 residues: CASSTSGGSTDTQYF. CDR3 nucleotide sequence: TGCGCCAGCAGCACTAGCGGGGGAAGCACAGATACGCAGTATTTT.